This TCR beta chain was sequenced in a study of identical twins. Findings of the study overall: High-abundance cord blood beta clonotypes had fewer insertions; memory repertoires showed none.

All donors were healthy, and all were Caucasian. MiXCR, applied by TCRdb to the 5' RACE reads, yields one record per CDR3 protein. Of about 220,000 distinct CDR3 sequences in the sample, roughly a tenth were seen once. A note on this clonotype: What it binds is not known.

The CDR3 is 17 amino acids. V lost 0 bases and J lost 4, with 19 bases in between. The germline gives CDR1 SGHRS, CDR2 YFSETQ. The gene calls are TRBV5-1 and TRBJ2-5; D gene ambiguous. The receptor comes from a woman aged 18-29 years in good health. The sequenced sample was memory (CD45RO+) T cells sorted from blood. The CDR3 is CASSLGHSRSNVETQYF. DNA of the CDR3: TGCGCCAGCAGCTTGGGTCATTCCAGGAGTAATGTAGAGACCCAGTACTTC.